These 10 T cell receptor beta chains came from one sample sequenced in a study of Ad26.COV2.S vaccination and SARS-CoV-2 variants. Some clones are missing from TCRdb's copy, which holds only in-frame ones; the method was immunoSEQ multiplex PCR. The sample holds 500,000 or so clones, 89% seen once. Treatment meaning: approximately 18 received Ad26.COV2.S at low or high dose, single or two shots; a few received placebo; per-sample allocation not given. Day 63 following the first vaccine or placebo injection was when the samples were taken. The sequencing used peripheral blood, collected in a trial of Ad26.COV2.S vaccine versus placebo. Every receptor here comes from a person aged 18 to 65 who received the Ad26.COV2.S COVID-19 vaccine or a placebo.

This chain connects TRBV29-1 to TRBJ2-2; D ambiguous. CDR3 length: 14 amino acids. The germline V gene has CDR1 SQVTM and CDR2 ANQGSEA. V gave up 4 bases and J gave up 3 bases, with 12 bases separating them. This CDR3 is CSVVDPPDTGELFF. In nucleotides, the CDR3 is TGCAGCGTTGTTGACCCACCTGACACCGGGGAGCTGTTTTTT.

This chain connects TRBV7-6 to TRBJ2-7; a weak D match, TRBD2 (5 bases). This CDR3 region has 15 residues. CDR1 is SGHVS, CDR2 FNYEAQ, per germline. Trimming stripped 3 bases from V and 0 bases from J, with 12 bases between. CDR3 region: CASSLGGPTSYEQYF. The CDR3 DNA sequence: TGTGCCAGCAGCTTGGGCGGGCCAACCTCCTACGAGCAGTACTTC.

This clone showed up just once. J is TRBJ2-3 and V is TRBV24-1; 9 positions agree with TRBD2. Unmatched junction bases numbered 3, after V lost 5 bases and J lost 4 bases. From germline, CDR1 is KGHDR and CDR2 SFDVKD. This CDR3 is built from 14 residues. Written as DNA, the CDR3 is TGTGCCACCAGTGTAGCGGGAGACCCAGATACGCAGTATTTT. The encoded protein is CATSVAGDPDTQYF.

This clone was found once. This chain uses TRBV7-3 with TRBJ2-1, with 11 positions matching TRBD2. J gave up 6 bases and V 4 bases, and 5 bases lay outside the gene matches. The CDR3 covers 15 residues. Germline values: CDR1 SGHTA, CDR2 FQGTGA. The CDR3 sequence: CASSSGLAGGNEQFF. CDR3 nucleotides: TGTGCCAGCAGCTCAGGGCTAGCGGGAGGCAATGAGCAGTTCTTC.

The chain uses TRBV24-1 and TRBJ2-5, with 8 bases lining up with TRBD1. The V gene's germline CDR1 is KGHDR and CDR2 SFDVKD. The CDR3 extends over 17 amino acids. Trimming removed 2 bases from V and 4 bases from J; junction bases left unmatched: 11. CDR3 amino acids: CATSDSAETGVRETQYF. CDR3 nucleotide sequence: TGTGCCACCAGTGATTCGGCCGAGACAGGGGTTCGAGAGACCCAGTACTTC.

This clone appeared a single time. The chain uses TRBV5-1 and TRBJ2-3; tentative D call: TRBD1 (6 bases). CDR1 SGHRS and CDR2 YFSETQ come from the germline V gene. The CDR3 is made up of 15 amino acids. Trimming took off 4 bases at V and 1 base at J, with 13 bases between the two ends. The CDR3 spells CASSPNPGGTDTQYF. As DNA, the CDR3 is TGCGCCAGCAGCCCAAATCCAGGGGGCACAGATACGCAGTATTTT.

The chain has TRBV5-6 and TRBJ1-5; tentatively, D is TRBD1 (5 bases). The CDR3 covers 14 residues. V was shortened by 3 bases and J by 3 bases, with 10 bases between the two germline ends. In germline, CDR1 is SGHDT, CDR2 YYEEEE. CDR3 coding DNA: TGTGCCAGCAGCTCCCACAGGAACAATCAGCCCCAGCATTTT. Its translation: CASSSHRNNQPQHF.

The chain uses TRBV7-9 and TRBJ1-1; TRBD1 matches 9 bases. There are 14 residues in the CDR3. Trimming took 2 bases from V and 5 from J; bases not matched to a gene: 3. Per the germline V gene, CDR1 is SEHNR and CDR2 is FQNEAQ (reference sequence). The CDR3 sequence is CASSLRQGETEAFF. The CDR3 nucleotides are TGTGCCAGCAGCTTAAGACAGGGGGAAACTGAAGCTTTCTTT.

The chain recombines TRBV15 with TRBJ2-7; D is ambiguous. V was cut by 5 bases and J by 0 bases, with 8 bases left in between. CDR1 and CDR2 (germline): LNHNV, YYDKDF (reference sequence). The CDR3 spans 13 residues. Here the CDR3 reads CATSGPNSYEQYF. CDR3 nucleotide sequence: TGTGCCACCAGCGGACCGAACTCCTACGAGCAGTACTTC.

The genes are TRBV5-4 and TRBJ1-2; possibly TRBD1 for D (5 bases). Trimming pared 0 bases from V and 4 bases from J, leaving 16 bases between. Germline CDR1 is SGHNT and CDR2 is YYREEE (reference sequence). The CDR3 sequence is 16 residues long. CDR3 DNA: TGTGCCAGCAGCTTGGCCCCAGGGATCGCGTCCTATGGCTACACCTTC. This encodes CASSLAPGIASYGYTF. The full variable domain, its missing parts supplied by reference TRBV5-4 and TRBJ1-2, is ETGVTQSPTHLIKTRGQQVTLRCSSQSGHNTVSWYQQALGQGPQFIFQYYREEENGRGNFPPRFSGLQFPNYSSELNVNALELDDSALYLCASSLAPGIASYGYTFGSGTRLTVV.